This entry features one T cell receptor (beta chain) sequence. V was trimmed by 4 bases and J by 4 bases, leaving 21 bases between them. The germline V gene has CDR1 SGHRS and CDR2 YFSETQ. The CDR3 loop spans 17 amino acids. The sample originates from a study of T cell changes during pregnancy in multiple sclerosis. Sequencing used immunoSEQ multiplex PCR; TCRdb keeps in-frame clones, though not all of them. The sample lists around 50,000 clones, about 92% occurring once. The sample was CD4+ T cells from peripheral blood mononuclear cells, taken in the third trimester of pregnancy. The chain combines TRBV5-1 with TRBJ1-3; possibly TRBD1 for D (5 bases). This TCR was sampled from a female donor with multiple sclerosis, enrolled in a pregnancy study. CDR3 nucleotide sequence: TGCGCCAGCAGCGCACTACATCCGGGACTGGGAGGAAACACCATATATTTT. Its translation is CASSALHPGLGGNTIYF.